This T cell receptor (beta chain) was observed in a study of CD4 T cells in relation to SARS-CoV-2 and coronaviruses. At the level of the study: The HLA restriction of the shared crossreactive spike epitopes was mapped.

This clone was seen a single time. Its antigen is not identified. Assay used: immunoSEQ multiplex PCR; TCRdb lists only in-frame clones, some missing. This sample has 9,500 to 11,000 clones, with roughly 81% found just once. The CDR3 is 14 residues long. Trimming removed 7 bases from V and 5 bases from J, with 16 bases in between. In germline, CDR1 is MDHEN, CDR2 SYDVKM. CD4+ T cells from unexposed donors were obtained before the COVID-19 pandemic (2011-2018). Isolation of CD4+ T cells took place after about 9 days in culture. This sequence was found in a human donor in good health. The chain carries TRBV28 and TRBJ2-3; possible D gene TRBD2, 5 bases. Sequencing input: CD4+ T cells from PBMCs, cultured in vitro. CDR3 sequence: CASIRDTAGDTQYF. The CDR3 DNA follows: TGTGCCAGCATTAGGGATACGGCGGGAGATACGCAGTATTTT.